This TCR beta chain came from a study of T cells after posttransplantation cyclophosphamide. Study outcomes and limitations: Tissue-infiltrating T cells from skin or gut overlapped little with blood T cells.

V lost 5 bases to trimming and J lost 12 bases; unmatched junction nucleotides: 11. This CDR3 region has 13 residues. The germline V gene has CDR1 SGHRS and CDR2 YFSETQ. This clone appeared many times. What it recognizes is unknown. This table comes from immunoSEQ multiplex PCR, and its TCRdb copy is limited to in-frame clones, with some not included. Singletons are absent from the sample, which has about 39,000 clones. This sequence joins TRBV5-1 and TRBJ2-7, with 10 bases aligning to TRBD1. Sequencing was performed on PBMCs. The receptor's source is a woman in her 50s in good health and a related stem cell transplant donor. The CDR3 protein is CASRTPGQGLWYF. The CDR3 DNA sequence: TGCGCCAGCAGAACTCCGGGACAGGGGTTGTGGTACTTC.